Each of the 20 T cell receptor beta chains below was sequenced from the same sample in a study of control samples from healthy donors and cancer patients. This table comes from immunoSEQ multiplex PCR, and its TCRdb copy is limited to in-frame clones, with some not included. Found here are about 120,000 clones, 80% to 90% of them singletons; the top ten hold 1.1%. Source material: PBMCs. The receptors come from a woman aged 45-65 years with colorectal cancer.

This clone was counted between two and nine times. This chain uses TRBV5-1 with TRBJ2-7; D possibly matches TRBD1 or TRBD2 (5 bases each). The CDR3 consists of 13 residues. Germline CDR1 SGHRS, CDR2 YFSETQ. V was shortened by 7 bases and J by 3 bases, with 14 bases between the two germline ends. This CDR3 is CASAPGPDYEQYF. CDR3 coding DNA: TGCGCCAGCGCGCCGGGACCTGACTACGAGCAGTACTTC.

This rearrangement joins TRBV15 to TRBJ1-4, with 7 bases that match TRBD1. With V trimmed by 5 bases and J by 7 bases, 7 bases remained unmatched. CDR3 size: 14 residues. CDR1 and CDR2 from the germline V gene are LNHNV and YYDKDF (reference sequence). The CDR3 is CATSFDRVSEKLFF. The CDR3 DNA is TGTGCCACCAGCTTCGACAGGGTATCTGAAAAACTGTTTTTT.

V usage is TRBV6-6 and J usage is TRBJ1-1, with D possibly being TRBD1 (6 bases). Trimming removed 4 bases from V and 5 bases from J, with 14 bases in between. The CDR3 consists of 14 residues. From germline, CDR1 is MNHNY and CDR2 SVGAGI (reference sequence). Here the CDR3 DNA reads TGTGCCAGCAGTTCCACCGGCCAGGGGACTGAAGCTTTCTTT. Translated: CASSSTGQGTEAFF.

V is TRBV5-4 and J is TRBJ2-5, with D tentatively TRBD2 (5 bases). The V end was cut by 4 bases, the J end by 6 bases, with 16 bases between. Per the germline V gene, CDR1 is SGHNT and CDR2 is YYREEE (reference sequence). The length of the CDR3 is 14 residues. CDR3: CASSGSRGPKTQYF. The CDR3, as DNA: TGTGCCAGCAGCGGGAGTCGGGGTCCGAAGACCCAGTACTTC.

This clone was seen more than once but under ten times. V gene TRBV5-4 combines with J gene TRBJ2-5; TRBD2 aligns across 7 bases. Looked up from germline, CDR1 is SGHNT and CDR2 is YYREEE (reference sequence). CDR3 length: 15 amino acids. V gave up 2 bases and J gave up 4 bases; unmatched junction bases: 8. CDR3 DNA sequence: TGTGCCAGCAGCTTACTCGCGGGGGAAGGAGAGACCCAGTACTTC. Amino acid sequence: CASSLLAGEGETQYF.

V gene TRBV24-1 combines with J gene TRBJ2-1; D call uncertain. V dropped 2 bases and J dropped 6 bases, with 13 bases sitting between them. The CDR3 contains 15 residues. The germline V gene encodes CDR1 KGHDR and CDR2 SFDVKD. Here the CDR3 DNA reads TGTGCCACCAGTGATTACCAGTACATGGCCAATGAGCAGTTCTTC. Its protein product is CATSDYQYMANEQFF.

The rearrangement uses TRBV7-9 and TRBJ2-7; 13 bases map to TRBD2. The junction had 8 bases not matched to a gene; V was cut back by 5 bases and J by 4 bases. The CDR3 contains 16 residues. Germline CDR1 and CDR2: SEHNR and FQNEAQ (reference sequence). The CDR3 here is CASSPRLAGGTYEQYF. DNA of the CDR3: TGTGCCAGCAGCCCCCGACTAGCGGGAGGTACGTACGAGCAGTACTTC.

The rearrangement links TRBV5-1 to TRBJ1-5, with 7 bases lining up with TRBD1. V lost 5 bases and J lost 1; bases outside the gene matches: 18. Germline CDR1 SGHRS, CDR2 YFSETQ. CDR3 length equals 19 residues. CDR3 DNA sequence: TGCGCCAGCAGACCGGGGATCCCACAGGGGACAGTCAGCAATCAGCCCCAGCATTTT. It specifies CASRPGIPQGTVSNQPQHF. Filled out from reference TRBV5-1 and TRBJ1-5, the complete variable domain reads KAGVTQTPRYLIKTRGQQVTLSCSPISGHRSVSWYQQTPGQGLQFLFEYFSETQRNKGNFPGRFSGRQFSNSRSEMNVSTLELGDSALYLCASRPGIPQGTVSNQPQHFGDGTRLSIL.

The CDR3 DNA reads TGCAGTGCTAGTTCCAGGACAGGGATCTACGAGCAGTACTTC. This gives the protein CSASSRTGIYEQYF. The rearrangement uses TRBV20-1 and TRBJ2-7; 8 bases fit TRBD1. Germline CDR1 and CDR2: DFQATT and SNEGSKA (reference sequence). V lost 3 bases, J lost 3 bases, and 7 bases stayed unmatched. The CDR3 extends over 14 amino acids.

The V gene is TRBV12-3 or TRBV12-4, the J gene TRBJ1-2; D possibly corresponds to TRBD1 (6 bases). V lost 4 bases and J 8 bases, leaving 11 bases between the germline ends. CDR3 length: 12 amino acids. The CDR3 coding sequence is TGTGCCAGCAGTTACAGGGTACGAGGCTACACCTTC. Translation: CASSYRVRGYTF.

This sequence joins TRBV6-6 and TRBJ1-6; D unclear. The CDR3 length is 16 residues. Trimming removed 0 bases at V and 8 bases at J, with 14 bases between. Germline V gene sequence: CDR1 MNHNY, CDR2 SVGAGI (reference sequence). CDR3 amino acids: CASSYSKAVMDSPLHF. In DNA, the CDR3 is TGTGCCAGCAGTTACTCGAAGGCGGTGATGGATTCACCCCTCCACTTT.

V and J are TRBV18 and TRBJ2-5; 11 bases map to TRBD1. V was pared by 3 bases and J by 3 bases, with 6 bases of the junction left unmatched. The CDR3 is 16 residues long. Germline CDR1 KGHSH, CDR2 LQKENI. The chain's CDR3 is CASSPSAGQGEETQYF. CDR3 coding DNA: TGTGCCAGCTCACCGAGCGCGGGACAGGGGGAAGAGACCCAGTACTTC.

The chain links TRBV11-2 to TRBJ2-2, with no clear D. This CDR3 has 16 amino acids. Trimming took off 5 bases at V and 0 bases at J, with 13 bases between the two ends. The germline gives CDR1 SGHAT, CDR2 FQNNGV. The CDR3 sequence: CASSTPVAANTGELFF. Written as DNA, the CDR3 is TGTGCCAGCAGCACCCCCGTGGCGGCGAACACCGGGGAGCTGTTTTTT.

The chain employs TRBV9 and TRBJ2-3, with D perhaps matching TRBD2 (5 bases). Germline assignment: CDR1 SGDLS and CDR2 YYNGEE. V was clipped by 3 bases and J by 2 bases, with 7 bases between them. The CDR3 runs to 13 residues. The CDR3 nucleotides read TGTGCCAGCAGCGCCGGGAACACAGATACGCAGTATTTT. Translation: CASSAGNTDTQYF.

V and J are TRBV30 and TRBJ1-4, with TRBD1 matching 11 bases. The V segment lost 2 bases and the J segment 15 bases; nucleotides outside the gene matches: 8. From germline, CDR1 is GTSNPN and CDR2 SVGIG (reference sequence). CDR3 size: 13 residues. CDR3 DNA sequence: TGTGCCTGGAGTCTGGACAGGGGGCGGCCATTGTTTTTT. Protein: CAWSLDRGRPLFF.

The chain employs TRBV7-2 and TRBJ2-7, with a weak D call TRBD1 (6 bases). V was shortened by 5 bases and J by 2 bases, with 16 bases between the two germline ends. Germline assignment: CDR1 SGHTA and CDR2 FQGNSA. The CDR3 has 15 amino acids. This CDR3 is CASSPGVTLAYEQYF. The CDR3 DNA follows: TGTGCCAGCAGCCCAGGGGTCACCCTTGCCTACGAGCAGTACTTC.

The J gene is TRBJ1-6, the V gene TRBV6-5; TRBD1 matches 11 bases. V was clipped by 4 bases and J by 10 bases; unmatched bases: 3. The length of the CDR3 is 14 residues. Germline V gene lookup returns CDR1 MNHEY and CDR2 SVGAGI. In nucleotides, the CDR3 is TGTGCCAGCAGTTCCGGGACAGGGGGATCACCCCTCCACTTT. It translates to CASSSGTGGSPLHF.

This clone was counted a few times. The genes are TRBV9 and TRBJ1-1, with D uncertain. Germline V gene lookup returns CDR1 SGDLS and CDR2 YYNGEE. V was pared by 0 bases and J by 0 bases, with 9 bases between. The CDR3 has 15 residues. The CDR3 region is CASSVGGELNTEAFF. The CDR3 DNA sequence: TGTGCCAGCAGCGTAGGTGGGGAGTTGAACACTGAAGCTTTCTTT.

The rearrangement links TRBV3-1 (or the pseudogene TRBV3-2) to TRBJ2-7; 10 positions agree with TRBD2. In germline, CDR1 is LGHDT, CDR2 YNNKEL (reference sequence). The V and J ends lost 2 bases and 6 bases, in that order; junction bases with no gene match: 7. The CDR3 extends over 15 amino acids. The CDR3 DNA reads as TGTGCCAGCAGCCAAAATATACTAGCGGGACGCGAGCAGTACTTC. Translation gives CASSQNILAGREQYF.

This clone was detected only a few times. The chain carries TRBV4-2 and TRBJ1-2; possibly TRBD1 for D (6 bases). This CDR3 has 15 amino acids. Germline assignment: CDR1 LGHNA and CDR2 YNFKEQ. Trimming removed 0 bases from V and 6 bases from J, with 14 bases in between. CDR3 in DNA: TGTGCCAGCAGCCAAGAAAGGAGGGGGGCGGATGGCTACACCTTC. It is translated as CASSQERRGADGYTF.